A selection of T cell receptor beta chains follows, all from one sample in a study of T cells expressing NK-cell markers. Following a re-call of the 5' RACE reads, TCRdb has one entry per CDR3 protein and lacks DNA. The table lists a few hundred thousand distinct CDR3 sequences, with 3% to 4.5% in the top ten. Sequencing was performed on blood T cells: a sorted CD56 or NKG2C T cell subset, CD4+ or CD8+ T cells, or bulk PBMC T cells (not recorded which). These receptors were taken from a man aged 18 to 29 in good health. CDR3s include the opening cysteine and the closing phenylalanine or tryptophan.

cdr3_aa j_call v_call
CAWSVIGVNQPQHF TRBJ1-5 TRBV30
CSAPGLAGGSREQFF TRBJ2-1 TRBV20-1
CASREPGTGHYIQYF TRBJ2-4 TRBV2
CASSENPETAVYEQYF TRBJ2-7 TRBV2
CSAEGLGAETQYF TRBJ2-5 TRBV20-1
CASSQEFTVNTGELFF TRBJ2-2 TRBV4-1
CASSLVGWAVNTEAFF TRBJ1-1 TRBV7-2
CASSFASNEQFF TRBJ2-1 TRBV7-2
CASSPTLSGANVLTF TRBJ2-6 TRBV6-2/TRBV6-3
CASRSGDYNEQFF TRBJ2-1 TRBV11-2
CASSPGGRTTDTQYF TRBJ2-3 TRBV9
CSVAPQSGRDGYTF TRBJ1-2 TRBV29-1
CASSSGQDSGNTIYF TRBJ1-3 TRBV6-1
CASSLLGGPGNEQFF TRBJ2-1 TRBV7-8
CASSQEKATYEQYF TRBJ2-7 TRBV14
CSVELAVNNEQFF TRBJ2-1 TRBV29-1
CASSLISNEKLFF TRBJ1-4 TRBV5-5